The source of this T cell receptor beta chain is a study of T cell clones after liver transplantation. The assay was immunoSEQ multiplex PCR, and TCRdb's table has in-frame clones only and misses some. The repertoire has tens of thousands of clones, 70% to 75% of them found once; the top ten carry about 15%. Germline V CDR1 and CDR2: SEHNR, FQNEAQ (reference sequence). CDR3 length equals 14 residues. The V and J ends lost 2 bases and 4 bases respectively, with 9 bases between them. The chain combines TRBV7-9 with TRBJ2-4; possibly TRBD1 for D (6 bases). This clonotype was obtained from a human donor who received a liver transplant. The sample was CD4+ T cells from blood, taken before liver transplant. The CDR3 reads CASSLSQGKNIQYF. DNA for the CDR3: TGTGCCAGCAGCTTAAGTCAGGGGAAAAACATTCAGTACTTC. Drawing the rest from reference TRBV7-9 and TRBJ2-4, the complete variable domain is DTGVSQNPRHKITKRGQNVTFRCDPISEHNRLYWYRQTLGQGPEFLTYFQNEAQLEKSRLLSDRFSAERPKGSFSTLEIQRTEQGDSAMYLCASSLSQGKNIQYFGAGTRLSVL.